This T cell receptor (beta chain) is from a study of regulatory T cells in long-lasting Graves disease. In its sample, this clonotype was seen a few times. Antigen specificity is unknown. Study results and caveats: Persistent patients had a count of shared public clonotypes (under 3,000) that exceeded that of new patients (966).

Time point reported: newly diagnosed GD, antithyroid drugs for less than 3 months. The TCR library was made from RNA extracted from PBMCs. Graves' disease diagnoses used American Thyroid Association guidelines. Assembly of TCR beta libraries relied on iRepertoire HTBI primers together with Arm-PCR of CDR3 regions. A single record per CDR3 protein comes from TCRdb applying MiXCR to the multiplex PCR reads. Among about 610,000 distinct CDR3 sequences, about 16% were seen once, and the ten largest hold more than 10%. Germline trimming cut 4 bases from V and 3 bases from J; bases unmatched to any gene: 14. CDR1 is SGHRS and CDR2 is YFSETQ in the germline V gene. The CDR3 covers 20 residues. This sample was shared with a second study, whose subject was T cells in Graves' hyperthyroidism and ophthalmopathy. That publication notes: Graves' hyperthyroidism was deemed stable absent ophthalmopathy progression within 18 months. The majority of expanded thyroid clonotypes above 0.001 also appeared in blood.

The receptor comes from a young man with Graves disease. Specimen: peripheral blood mononuclear cells (PBMCs), collected at new diagnosis, from a patient treated with antithyroid drugs. V gene TRBV5-1 combines with J gene TRBJ2-6, with 12 bases fitting TRBD1. CDR3 sequence (DNA): TGCGCCAGCAGCCCGCCCCCCCCGGGACAGGGGGCGCTTGGGGCCAACGTCCTGACTTTC. Translating gives CASSPPPPGQGALGANVLTF.